This TCR beta chain was captured by sequencing in a study of human T cells and chemical hapten exposure. Study-wide context: Sensitization involved placing 2% DPC onto an approximately 2 cm by approximately 2 cm region of upper inner arm skin. Patients received weekly diphenylcyclopropenone doses to the scalp throughout the roughly 26-week study. Study results and limitations: Significantly more large CDR3 similarity clusters arose among expanded TCRs than among controls.

As handled by the study authors: Between about 23,224 and 700,000 TCRs appeared in each sample, and the median stood at about 100,000. TCRdb re-called the RACE reads through MiXCR, storing one row per CDR3 protein. Here the V and J calls rest on TCRdb's processing, not on the authors' analysis. The sample holds some 84,000 distinct CDR3 sequences; more than 9% are singletons and the top ten take 4.5% to 5%. This clonotype was detected ten times or more. Its antigen is still unknown. The CDR3 consists of 14 residues. The germline V gene encodes CDR1 MRHNA and CDR2 SNTAGT. V was trimmed by 6 bases and J by 0 bases, leaving 10 bases between them. Noted time point: patch test 2, 6 weeks after DPC sensitization. Treatment of the sample: therapeutic diphenylcyclopropenone sensitization with weekly scalp DPC.

This sequence originates from a woman aged 45-59 years with alopecia areata. Some clones in this sample may be carry-over from other donors' samples. The sequences come from whole blood, collected in connection with sensitization to the hapten diphenylcyclopropenone (DPC). The chain links TRBV6-4 to TRBJ2-3; weak D call: TRBD2 (5 bases). The CDR3 reads CASRPGGSTDTQYF. The CDR3 DNA sequence: TGTGCCAGCAGACCCGGAGGTAGCACAGATACGCAGTATTTT.